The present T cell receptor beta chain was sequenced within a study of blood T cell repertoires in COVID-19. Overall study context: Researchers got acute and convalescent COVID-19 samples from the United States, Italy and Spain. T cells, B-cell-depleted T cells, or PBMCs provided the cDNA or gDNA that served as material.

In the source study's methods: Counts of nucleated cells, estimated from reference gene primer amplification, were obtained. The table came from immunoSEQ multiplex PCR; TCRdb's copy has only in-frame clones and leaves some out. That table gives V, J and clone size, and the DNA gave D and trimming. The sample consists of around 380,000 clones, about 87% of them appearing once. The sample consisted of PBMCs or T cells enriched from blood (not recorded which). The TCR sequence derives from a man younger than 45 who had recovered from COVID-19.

The chain's CDR3 is CASRTSVNTEAFF. The CDR3 DNA follows: TGTGCTAGTCGAACCTCAGTAAACACTGAAGCTTTCTTT. J is TRBJ1-1 and V is TRBV12-5; no clear D gene. The CDR3 loop spans 13 amino acids. Trimming shortened V by 8 bases and J by 2 bases, and 12 bases separated the two germline ends. Looked up from germline, CDR1 is LGHNT and CDR2 is FRNRAP. The whole variable domain, filled in from reference TRBV12-5 and TRBJ1-1, reads DARVTQTPRHKVTEMGQEVTMRCQPILGHNTVFWYRQTMMQGLELLAYFRNRAPLDDSGMPKDRFSAEMPDATLATLKIQPSEPRDSAVYFCASRTSVNTEAFFGQGTRLTVV.